This TCR beta chain was recorded in a study of monozygotic twins with inflammatory bowel disease. TCRdb re-called the 5' RACE reads, yielding one record per CDR3 amino acid sequence without DNA. The table for this sample gives about 210,000 distinct CDR3 sequences. Germline CDR1 and CDR2: MNHEY and SMNVEV (reference sequence). This CDR3 comprises 14 residues. The sequence was obtained from a human donor with ulcerative colitis or Crohn's disease, or a healthy co-twin of an affected twin (not recorded which). Sample: blood. This sequence joins TRBV27 and TRBJ1-4; TCRdb calls TRBD1, which cannot be checked without DNA. The CDR3 is CASSRPGFNEKLFF.